A single sample is the source of the 11 T cell receptor beta chains below, sequenced in a study of cytomegalovirus exposure and HLA in healthy donors. PCR was performed using 60 Vbeta and 13 Jbeta primers. Generated by immunoSEQ multiplex PCR, the TCRdb table keeps only in-frame clones and is missing some. Of approximately 100,000 clones listed, 60% to 80% are singletons. The source material was PBMCs. These receptors all come from a man aged 50-59 years in good health and CMV-seropositive.

The chain has TRBV5-1 and TRBJ2-2; TRBD1 agrees at 9 bases. Germline V gene data show CDR1 as SGHRS and CDR2 as YFSETQ. The CDR3 has 18 residues. After removal of 3 bases from V and 3 bases from J, the junction contained 12 bases not matched to a gene. CDR3 DNA sequence: TGCGCCAGCAGCTCCCGGGACAGGGAAACCCTCGACACCGGGGAGCTGTTTTTT. This sequence encodes CASSSRDRETLDTGELFF. Combining the CDR3 with reference TRBV5-1 and TRBJ2-2 gives the whole variable domain KAGVTQTPRYLIKTRGQQVTLSCSPISGHRSVSWYQQTPGQGLQFLFEYFSETQRNKGNFPGRFSGRQFSNSRSEMNVSTLELGDSALYLCASSSRDRETLDTGELFFGEGSRLTVL.

This clone showed up just a few times. The chain employs TRBV27 and TRBJ2-3, with TRBD2 matching 12 bases. The germline CDR1 and CDR2 sequences are MNHEY and SMNVEV (reference sequence). This CDR3 is built from 20 residues. J was trimmed by 4 bases and V by 6 bases; bases with no gene match: 20. DNA of the CDR3: TGTGCCAGCAGACAAAGCAGGGGGGCTAGCGGGAGGGCCTGGGCAGATACGCAGTATTTT. This sequence encodes CASRQSRGASGRAWADTQYF.

This chain links TRBV27 with TRBJ2-7; 8 bases map to TRBD1. This CDR3 is 16 amino acids long. V shed 4 bases and J 5 bases; nucleotides not matched to a gene: 13. CDR1 is MNHEY and CDR2 is SMNVEV in the germline V gene (reference sequence). Here the CDR3 reads CASSYREGTGLDEQYF. In nucleotides, the CDR3 is TGTGCCAGCAGTTATCGAGAGGGGACAGGCCTTGACGAGCAGTACTTC.

This chain links TRBV5-1 with TRBJ2-1; 9 bases match TRBD2. V was pared by 4 bases and J by 5 bases, with 10 bases of the junction left unmatched. Germline values: CDR1 SGHRS, CDR2 YFSETQ. This CDR3 has 16 amino acids. In DNA form, the CDR3 reads TGCGCCAGCAGCCCCAATAGCGGGGGATTCGACAATGAGCAGTTCTTC. Translating it yields CASSPNSGGFDNEQFF.

The genes are TRBV30 and TRBJ2-7; no firm D call. The CDR3 length is 12 residues. Germline assignment: CDR1 GTSNPN and CDR2 SVGIG (reference sequence). V shed 3 bases and J shed 0 bases, with 6 bases lying between them. DNA for the CDR3: TGTGCCTGGAGACAGAACTCCTACGAGCAGTACTTC. As protein: CAWRQNSYEQYF.

V and J are TRBV7-8 and TRBJ2-1; tentative D call: TRBD1 (6 bases). Germline CDR1 SGHVS, CDR2 FQNEAQ. The CDR3 is made up of 17 amino acids. Trimming removed 5 bases at V and 3 bases at J, with 20 bases between. CDR3 residues: CASSPSPNTGYYNEQFF. The CDR3 DNA follows: TGTGCCAGCAGCCCATCCCCGAATACAGGGTACTACAATGAGCAGTTCTTC.

A few counts support this clone. The chain couples TRBV21-1 to TRBJ1-1; the table's D call, TRBD1, was not checked against the DNA. TRBV21-1 is labeled a pseudogene. The CDR3 has 18 residues. The CDR3 coding sequence is TGTGCCAGCAGCAAAGTCCCTTTGACAGGAGGTAAGAACACTGAAGCTTTCTTT. It is translated as CASSKVPLTGGKNTEAFF.

This clone was observed a handful of times. This chain uses TRBV7-3 with TRBJ1-2, with D uncertain. CDR1 SGHTA and CDR2 FQGTGA come from the germline V gene. The CDR3 sequence is 16 residues long. The ends were cut back, 3 bases at V and 0 bases at J, with 14 bases in the middle. The CDR3 region has the DNA TGTGCCAGCAGCTTCCTGAAACAGCTTACTAACTATGGCTACACCTTC. It yields the protein CASSFLKQLTNYGYTF.

This clone occurred a few times. The CDR3 region has the DNA TGTGCCTGGAGTGCCCGAACCGGGACTAGCGGGAGCAATGAGCAGTTCTTC. Its protein product is CAWSARTGTSGSNEQFF. The chain recombines TRBV30 with TRBJ2-1; the match to TRBD2 covers 14 bases. V was pared by 1 base and J by 6 bases, with 8 bases of the junction left unmatched. Germline V lookup: CDR1 GTSNPN, CDR2 SVGIG (reference sequence). There are 17 residues in the CDR3.

This chain connects TRBV7-3 to TRBJ2-3; TRBD2 matches at 12 bases. The trim removed 5 bases at V and 0 bases at J, leaving 3 bases unmatched. The CDR3 length is 16 residues. Per germline, CDR1 SGHTA and CDR2 FQGTGA. The CDR3 loop is CASSRLAGESTDTQYF. CDR3 coding DNA: TGTGCCAGCAGCCGACTAGCGGGGGAGAGCACAGATACGCAGTATTTT.

The gene calls are TRBV7-8 and TRBJ1-1; D uncertain. Germline CDR1 reads SGHVS; CDR2 reads FQNEAQ. Trimming cost V 0 bases and J 1 base, with 6 bases left between them. The CDR3 runs 14 residues. CDR3 loop: CASSLAYRNTEAFF. Here the CDR3 DNA reads TGTGCCAGCAGCTTAGCATACAGGAACACTGAAGCTTTCTTT.